A selection of T cell receptor beta chains follows, all from one sample in a study of blood T cell repertoires in COVID-19. Clones were sequenced by immunoSEQ multiplex PCR, and TCRdb holds only the in-frame ones, with some missing. The sample shows 180,000 or so clones, 80% of them seen only once. Sequencing input: PBMCs or T cells enriched from blood (not recorded which). Every receptor here comes from a man aged 55 to 70 who had been exposed to COVID-19. The CDR3 runs from the conserved cysteine through the conserved F or W. Each record gives: clone size, J gene, D gene, V gene, CDR3 DNA, CDR3 protein. D genes are given only for firm matches. Clone size is stated in some rows and not others, as once, few, many or a class when expanded.

clone_size: .
j_call: TRBJ1-5
d_call: TRBD1
v_call: TRBV9
cdr3_nt: TGTGCCAGCAGCCCGGGACAGTTCGAGCAGCCCCAGCATTTT
cdr3_aa: CASSPGQFEQPQHF

clone_size: .
j_call: TRBJ2-3
d_call: TRBD2
v_call: TRBV6-6
cdr3_nt: TGTGCCAGCAGTCGACGACTAGCGGGAGGCACAGATACGCAGTATTTT
cdr3_aa: CASSRRLAGGTDTQYF

clone_size: once
j_call: TRBJ1-4
d_call: .
v_call: TRBV3-1/TRBV3-2
cdr3_nt: TGTGCCAGCAGCCCCGGAGTTGCAACTAATGAAAAACTGTTTTTT
cdr3_aa: CASSPGVATNEKLFF

clone_size: .
j_call: TRBJ1-3
d_call: .
v_call: TRBV28
cdr3_nt: TGTGCCAGCAGTTTTCCCTCCTCTGGAAACACCATATATTTT
cdr3_aa: CASSFPSSGNTIYF

clone_size: .
j_call: TRBJ1-1
d_call: .
v_call: TRBV29-1
cdr3_nt: TGCAGCGTTGAAGATCTAAGCAGGGGCACTGAAGCTTTCTTT
cdr3_aa: CSVEDLSRGTEAFF

clone_size: .
j_call: TRBJ1-6
d_call: .
v_call: TRBV4-3
cdr3_nt: TGCGCCAGCAGCCAAGACAATAATTCACCCCTCCACTTT
cdr3_aa: CASSQDNNSPLHF

clone_size: .
j_call: TRBJ2-7
d_call: .
v_call: TRBV19
cdr3_nt: TGTGCCAGTAGTATAGATCCTCGGGGTTCCTACGAGCAGTACTTC
cdr3_aa: CASSIDPRGSYEQYF

clone_size: .
j_call: TRBJ1-4
d_call: .
v_call: TRBV6-5
cdr3_nt: TGTGCCAGCAGTTACGCCCAGGCGACTAATGAAAAACTGTTTTTT
cdr3_aa: CASSYAQATNEKLFF

clone_size: .
j_call: TRBJ1-5
d_call: .
v_call: TRBV2
cdr3_nt: TGTGCCAGCAGTGAAGAGGAGGTTCAGCCCCAGCATTTT
cdr3_aa: CASSEEEVQPQHF

clone_size: .
j_call: TRBJ2-5
d_call: .
v_call: TRBV4-2
cdr3_nt: TGTGCCAGCAGCCAAGAACAGGGTTGGGAGACCCAGTACTTC
cdr3_aa: CASSQEQGWETQYF

clone_size: .
j_call: TRBJ1-6
d_call: .
v_call: TRBV5-1
cdr3_nt: TGCGCCAGCAGCTTGAGCGGGGCCGCGGATAATTCACCCCTCCACTTT
cdr3_aa: CASSLSGAADNSPLHF

clone_size: .
j_call: TRBJ2-7
d_call: .
v_call: TRBV23-1
cdr3_nt: TGCGCCAGCAGTCGGGTACAGAGTGGGTCGTCCTACGAGCAGTACTTC
cdr3_aa: CASSRVQSGSSYEQYF

clone_size: .
j_call: TRBJ2-2
d_call: TRBD1
v_call: TRBV5-4
cdr3_nt: TGTGCCAGCAGATGGACAGGCCGCCCGAACACCGGGGAGCTGTTTTTT
cdr3_aa: CASRWTGRPNTGELFF

clone_size: .
j_call: TRBJ1-6
d_call: TRBD1
v_call: TRBV5-6
cdr3_nt: TGTGCCAGCAGCCCCGGGACAGCTAATTCACCCCTCCACTTT
cdr3_aa: CASSPGTANSPLHF

clone_size: few
j_call: TRBJ2-4
d_call: TRBD1
v_call: TRBV2
cdr3_nt: TGTGCCAGCAGACATCAACCGGGACAGGGCCTAGCATTTGGCAAAAACATTCAGTACTTC
cdr3_aa: CASRHQPGQGLAFGKNIQYF

clone_size: .
j_call: TRBJ2-7
d_call: TRBD2
v_call: TRBV9
cdr3_nt: TGTGCCAGCACGCCTTATGACCGGGTACTAGCGGCCAACTACGAGCAGTACTTC
cdr3_aa: CASTPYDRVLAANYEQYF

clone_size: few
j_call: TRBJ2-7
d_call: TRBD2
v_call: TRBV5-1
cdr3_nt: TGCGCCAGCAGCTTGGCCGTAGGAGCGGGAGCCTCCTACGAGCAGTACTTC
cdr3_aa: CASSLAVGAGASYEQYF

clone_size: .
j_call: TRBJ2-1
d_call: TRBD2
v_call: TRBV10-3
cdr3_nt: TGTGCCATCTCCTCTAGCGGCAATGAGCAGTTCTTC
cdr3_aa: CAISSSGNEQFF

clone_size: .
j_call: TRBJ2-1
d_call: TRBD2
v_call: TRBV2
cdr3_nt: TGTGCCAGCAGTGAGAAGGGCGGACTAGCGGTCCATGAGCAGTTCTTC
cdr3_aa: CASSEKGGLAVHEQFF

clone_size: once
j_call: TRBJ2-5
d_call: .
v_call: TRBV7-9
cdr3_nt: TGTGCCAGCAACTCTGGGTTCCAGGGGACCCAGTACTTC
cdr3_aa: CASNSGFQGTQYF

clone_size: few
j_call: TRBJ2-2
d_call: TRBD2
v_call: TRBV19
cdr3_nt: TGTGCTTCAGCGGGGGCTAGGGGCACCGGGGAGCTGTTTTTT
cdr3_aa: CASAGARGTGELFF

clone_size: .
j_call: TRBJ1-2
d_call: .
v_call: TRBV30
cdr3_nt: TGTGCCTGGAGGCGCGGCAGGTCGGGGTATGGCTACACCTTC
cdr3_aa: CAWRRGRSGYGYTF

clone_size: .
j_call: TRBJ1-1
d_call: .
v_call: TRBV10-1
cdr3_nt: TGCGCCAGGACGGAGGACACTGAAGCTTTCTTT
cdr3_aa: CARTEDTEAFF

clone_size: .
j_call: TRBJ1-5
d_call: .
v_call: TRBV27
cdr3_nt: TGTGCCAGCAGTCCGCGACAGACCAATCAGCCCCAGCATTTT
cdr3_aa: CASSPRQTNQPQHF

clone_size: .
j_call: TRBJ1-5
d_call: .
v_call: TRBV21-1
cdr3_nt: TGTGCCAGCAGCAACAGGGGGTCCAATCAGCCCCAGCATTTT
cdr3_aa: CASSNRGSNQPQHF

clone_size: .
j_call: TRBJ1-2
d_call: .
v_call: TRBV30
cdr3_nt: TGTGCCTGGAGTGGAGGGGGCTACACCTTC
cdr3_aa: CAWSGGGYTF

clone_size: .
j_call: TRBJ1-2
d_call: .
v_call: TRBV30
cdr3_nt: TGTGCCTGGACCTCCGGGGGAGCTAACTATGGCTACACCTTC
cdr3_aa: CAWTSGGANYGYTF

clone_size: .
j_call: TRBJ2-1
d_call: TRBD1
v_call: TRBV11-3
cdr3_nt: TGTGCCAGCAGCTTGAGGACCGGGACAGGGGTCAATGAGCAGTTCTTC
cdr3_aa: CASSLRTGTGVNEQFF

clone_size: .
j_call: TRBJ2-1
d_call: .
v_call: TRBV27
cdr3_nt: TGTGCCAGCAGTTTTAAGCCGCTCTCCTACAATGAGCAGTTCTTC
cdr3_aa: CASSFKPLSYNEQFF

clone_size: .
j_call: TRBJ2-3
d_call: TRBD2
v_call: TRBV19
cdr3_nt: TGTGCCAGTAGTAAAGCGGGAGGCGTGACAGATACGCAGTATTTT
cdr3_aa: CASSKAGGVTDTQYF

clone_size: .
j_call: TRBJ1-1
d_call: TRBD1
v_call: TRBV7-9
cdr3_nt: TGTGCCAGCAGCTCGACAGGGATGAACACTGAAGCTTTCTTT
cdr3_aa: CASSSTGMNTEAFF

clone_size: .
j_call: TRBJ2-7
d_call: .
v_call: TRBV27
cdr3_nt: TGTGCCAGCAGTTCCCCGTTTACAAGGGGTTTTTACGAGCAGTACTTC
cdr3_aa: CASSSPFTRGFYEQYF

clone_size: .
j_call: TRBJ2-1
d_call: .
v_call: TRBV11-2
cdr3_nt: TGTGCCAGCAGCCTAAGGTGGACGGAGGGCAATGAGCAGTTCTTC
cdr3_aa: CASSLRWTEGNEQFF

clone_size: .
j_call: TRBJ1-4
d_call: .
v_call: TRBV19
cdr3_nt: TGTGCCAGTAGTCCCTCGAGCGGGAGGAATGAAAAACTGTTTTTT
cdr3_aa: CASSPSSGRNEKLFF

clone_size: once
j_call: TRBJ1-6
d_call: .
v_call: TRBV5-4
cdr3_nt: TGTGCCAGCAGCTCCGGGACTCCGAGGAATTCACCCCTCCACTTT
cdr3_aa: CASSSGTPRNSPLHF

clone_size: .
j_call: TRBJ2-5
d_call: TRBD2
v_call: TRBV5-1
cdr3_nt: TGCGCCAGCAGCTTCGGGGCTAGCGGGAGCCAAGAGACCCAGTACTTC
cdr3_aa: CASSFGASGSQETQYF

clone_size: .
j_call: TRBJ2-4
d_call: TRBD2
v_call: TRBV6-6
cdr3_nt: TGTGCCAGCAGTCGGAATAGACTAGCGGGGCATGGGAACATTCAGTACTTC
cdr3_aa: CASSRNRLAGHGNIQYF

clone_size: few
j_call: TRBJ1-6
d_call: .
v_call: TRBV7-8
cdr3_nt: TGTGCCAGCAGCTTAAACGAGGTGACAGGAACGCTGAATTCACCCCTCCACTTT
cdr3_aa: CASSLNEVTGTLNSPLHF

clone_size: .
j_call: TRBJ2-3
d_call: .
v_call: TRBV10-3
cdr3_nt: TGTGCCATCAGTCCCGAGGGGGCAGATACGCAGTATTTT
cdr3_aa: CAISPEGADTQYF

clone_size: many
j_call: TRBJ2-1
d_call: TRBD2
v_call: TRBV4-1
cdr3_nt: TGCGCCAGCAGCCAAGCCCTCTTCGGGCTTGGGCTAGCGGGGGTTAATGAGCAGTTCTTC
cdr3_aa: CASSQALFGLGLAGVNEQFF

clone_size: .
j_call: TRBJ2-1
d_call: TRBD1
v_call: TRBV6-4
cdr3_nt: TGTGCCAGCAGTCCCATTGGACAGGGGCGGGACAATGAGCAGTTCTTC
cdr3_aa: CASSPIGQGRDNEQFF

clone_size: .
j_call: TRBJ1-1
d_call: .
v_call: TRBV30
cdr3_nt: TGTGCCTGGACCCCCGCGCCCTATTCCAACACTGAAGCTTTCTTT
cdr3_aa: CAWTPAPYSNTEAFF

clone_size: .
j_call: TRBJ1-4
d_call: .
v_call: TRBV19
cdr3_nt: TGTGCCAGTAGTATAACAGGGATCGTAACTAATGAAAAACTGTTTTTT
cdr3_aa: CASSITGIVTNEKLFF

clone_size: .
j_call: TRBJ1-2
d_call: .
v_call: TRBV6-6
cdr3_nt: TGTGCCAGCAGAAACCGGGTCAACGGCAACTATGGCTACACCTTC
cdr3_aa: CASRNRVNGNYGYTF

clone_size: .
j_call: TRBJ1-3
d_call: .
v_call: TRBV14
cdr3_nt: TGTGCCAGCAGCCTCCTGGGGCCGGGCCTCTCTGGAAACACCATATATTTT
cdr3_aa: CASSLLGPGLSGNTIYF

clone_size: .
j_call: TRBJ2-2
d_call: TRBD2
v_call: TRBV4-2
cdr3_nt: TGTGCCAGCAGCCAAGAGACTAGCGGGAGAGGCGGCACCGGGGAGCTGTTTTTT
cdr3_aa: CASSQETSGRGGTGELFF

clone_size: .
j_call: TRBJ1-1
d_call: .
v_call: TRBV14
cdr3_nt: TGTGCCAGCAGCCGTAATACTGGAGTGGGAGCTGAAGCTTTCTTT
cdr3_aa: CASSRNTGVGAEAFF

clone_size: .
j_call: TRBJ2-7
d_call: TRBD2
v_call: TRBV25-1
cdr3_nt: TGTGCCAGCAGTGCCCTCCGGGGGGGTGGATACGAGCAGTACTTC
cdr3_aa: CASSALRGGGYEQYF

clone_size: .
j_call: TRBJ1-3
d_call: .
v_call: TRBV14
cdr3_nt: TGTGCCAGCAGCCGCGCCGTTCCGAGCTCTGGAAACACCATATATTTT
cdr3_aa: CASSRAVPSSGNTIYF

clone_size: .
j_call: TRBJ1-1
d_call: .
v_call: TRBV7-9
cdr3_nt: TGTGCCAGCAGAGAAAGGGAGTATGACACTGAAGCTTTCTTT
cdr3_aa: CASREREYDTEAFF

clone_size: .
j_call: TRBJ1-2
d_call: TRBD1
v_call: TRBV10-3
cdr3_nt: TGTGCCATCAACCCGGGACAGGGGCTCTATGGCTACACCTTC
cdr3_aa: CAINPGQGLYGYTF

clone_size: many
j_call: TRBJ2-7
d_call: .
v_call: TRBV3-1/TRBV3-2
cdr3_nt: TGTGCCAGCAGCCAAAACCCGAGCTCCTACGAGCAGTACTTC
cdr3_aa: CASSQNPSSYEQYF

clone_size: .
j_call: TRBJ1-2
d_call: .
v_call: TRBV6-5
cdr3_nt: TGTGCCAGCAGTCGGGGAGGGAGCAACTATGGCTACACCTTC
cdr3_aa: CASSRGGSNYGYTF

clone_size: .
j_call: TRBJ1-5
d_call: .
v_call: TRBV30
cdr3_nt: TGTGCCTGGAGTGCCCTGACGGAGAATCAGCCCCAGCATTTT
cdr3_aa: CAWSALTENQPQHF

clone_size: .
j_call: TRBJ2-7
d_call: TRBD1
v_call: TRBV20-1
cdr3_nt: TGCAGTGCTAGTTATCAGGGGGCAGGGGAGCAGTACTTC
cdr3_aa: CSASYQGAGEQYF

clone_size: .
j_call: TRBJ2-3
d_call: .
v_call: TRBV7-3
cdr3_nt: TGTGCCAGCAGCCACGGGACTTACACAGATACGCAGTATTTT
cdr3_aa: CASSHGTYTDTQYF

clone_size: .
j_call: TRBJ2-7
d_call: .
v_call: TRBV5-1
cdr3_nt: TGCGCCAGCAGCTCCATAAGGGGGGGTAATAACTACGAGCAGTACTTC
cdr3_aa: CASSSIRGGNNYEQYF

clone_size: once
j_call: TRBJ2-1
d_call: .
v_call: TRBV21-1
cdr3_nt: TGTGCCAGCAGCCTCCCACGGAGGAGGGGGCGGGTCAATGAGCAGTTCTTC
cdr3_aa: CASSLPRRRGRVNEQFF

clone_size: .
j_call: TRBJ1-2
d_call: TRBD1
v_call: TRBV15
cdr3_nt: TGTGCCACCAGCACAGGGACAGGGAACTATGGCTACACCTTC
cdr3_aa: CATSTGTGNYGYTF

clone_size: once
j_call: TRBJ2-6
d_call: .
v_call: TRBV6-4
cdr3_nt: TGTGCCAGCAGTGATCAGGGGTCGGGGGCCAACGTCCTGACTTTC
cdr3_aa: CASSDQGSGANVLTF